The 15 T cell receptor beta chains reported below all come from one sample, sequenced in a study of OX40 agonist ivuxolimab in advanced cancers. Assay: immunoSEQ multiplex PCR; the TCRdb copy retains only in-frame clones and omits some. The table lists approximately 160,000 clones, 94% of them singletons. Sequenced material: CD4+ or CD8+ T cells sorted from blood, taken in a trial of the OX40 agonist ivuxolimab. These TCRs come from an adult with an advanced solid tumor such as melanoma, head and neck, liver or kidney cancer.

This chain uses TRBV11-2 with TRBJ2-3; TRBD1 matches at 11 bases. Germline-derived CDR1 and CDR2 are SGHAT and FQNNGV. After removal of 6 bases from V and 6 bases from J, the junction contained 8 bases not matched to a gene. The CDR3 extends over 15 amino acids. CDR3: CASRTGTGGYDTQYF. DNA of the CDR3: TGTGCCAGCAGAACCGGGACAGGGGGTTATGATACGCAGTATTTT.

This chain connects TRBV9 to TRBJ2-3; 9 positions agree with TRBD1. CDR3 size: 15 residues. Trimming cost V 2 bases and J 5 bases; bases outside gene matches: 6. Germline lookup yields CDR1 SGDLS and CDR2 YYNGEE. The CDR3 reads CASSVRGTGIDTQYF. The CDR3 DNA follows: TGTGCCAGCAGCGTGAGAGGGACAGGGATAGATACGCAGTATTTT. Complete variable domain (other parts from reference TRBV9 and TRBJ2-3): DSGVTQTPKHLITATGQRVTLRCSPRSGDLSVYWYQQSLDQGLQFLIQYYNGEERAKGNILERFSAQQFPDLHSELNLSSLELGDSALYFCASSVRGTGIDTQYFGPGTRLTVL.

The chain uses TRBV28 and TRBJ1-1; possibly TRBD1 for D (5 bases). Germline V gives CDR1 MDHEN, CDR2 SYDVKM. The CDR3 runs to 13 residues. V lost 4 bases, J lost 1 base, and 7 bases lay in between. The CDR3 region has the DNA TGTGCCAGCAGTTCCGGGGGGAACACTGAAGCTTTCTTT. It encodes CASSSGGNTEAFF.

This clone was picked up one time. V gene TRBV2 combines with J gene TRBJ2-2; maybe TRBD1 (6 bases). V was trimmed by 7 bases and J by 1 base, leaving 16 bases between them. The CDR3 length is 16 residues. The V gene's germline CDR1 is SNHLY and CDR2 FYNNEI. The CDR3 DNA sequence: TGTGCCAGCATCCAACAGGGCTTAATGAACACCGGGGAGCTGTTTTTT. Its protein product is CASIQQGLMNTGELFF.

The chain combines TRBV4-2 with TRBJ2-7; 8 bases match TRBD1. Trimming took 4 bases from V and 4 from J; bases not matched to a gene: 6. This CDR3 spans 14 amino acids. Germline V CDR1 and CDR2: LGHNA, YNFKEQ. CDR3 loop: CASSPRDRSYEQYF. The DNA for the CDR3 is TGTGCCAGCAGCCCCCGGGACAGGAGTTACGAGCAGTACTTC.

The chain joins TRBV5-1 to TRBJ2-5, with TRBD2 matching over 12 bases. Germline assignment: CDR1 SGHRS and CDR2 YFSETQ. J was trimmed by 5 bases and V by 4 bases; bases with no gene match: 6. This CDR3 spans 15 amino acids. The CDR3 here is CASSATSGGDETQYF. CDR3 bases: TGCGCCAGCAGCGCGACTAGCGGGGGAGATGAGACCCAGTACTTC.

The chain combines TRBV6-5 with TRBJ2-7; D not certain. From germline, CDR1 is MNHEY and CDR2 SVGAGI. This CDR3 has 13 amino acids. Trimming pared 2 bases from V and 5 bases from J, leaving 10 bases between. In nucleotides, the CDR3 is TGTGCCAGCAGTTACAGGGTGGCCCACGAGCAGTACTTC. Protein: CASSYRVAHEQYF.

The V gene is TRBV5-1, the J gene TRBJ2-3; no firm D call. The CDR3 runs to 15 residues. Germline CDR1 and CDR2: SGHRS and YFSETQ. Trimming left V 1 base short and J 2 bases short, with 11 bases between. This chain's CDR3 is CASSLSVGVTDTQYF. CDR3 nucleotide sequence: TGCGCCAGCAGCTTGTCGGTGGGTGTCACAGATACGCAGTATTTT.

The CDR3 coding sequence is TGCGCCAGCAGCTTGGCCTCAGGGGTGAACACTGAAGCTTTCTTT. It specifies CASSLASGVNTEAFF. The J gene is TRBJ1-1, the V gene TRBV5-1, with D possibly TRBD1 on 6 matching bases. Between the trimmed V and J ends, which lost 0 bases and 0 bases, there was a span of 9 bases. CDR1 SGHRS and CDR2 YFSETQ come from the germline V gene. The CDR3 is made up of 15 amino acids.

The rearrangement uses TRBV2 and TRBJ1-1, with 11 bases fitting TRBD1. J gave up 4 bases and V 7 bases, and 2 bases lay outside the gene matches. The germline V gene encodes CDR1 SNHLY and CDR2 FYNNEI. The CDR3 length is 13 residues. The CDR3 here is CASTGQGATEAFF. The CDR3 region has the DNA TGTGCCAGCACCGGACAGGGGGCCACTGAAGCTTTCTTT.

This chain's CDR3 is CAWRGGTSGSTDTQYF. The CDR3 coding sequence is TGTGCCTGGAGGGGGGGGACTAGCGGAAGCACAGATACGCAGTATTTT. The chain couples TRBV30 to TRBJ2-3; 11 bases are a match to TRBD2. The CDR3 is made up of 16 amino acids. J was trimmed by 0 bases and V by 3 bases; bases with no gene match: 5. CDR1 is GTSNPN and CDR2 is SVGIG in the germline V gene (reference sequence).

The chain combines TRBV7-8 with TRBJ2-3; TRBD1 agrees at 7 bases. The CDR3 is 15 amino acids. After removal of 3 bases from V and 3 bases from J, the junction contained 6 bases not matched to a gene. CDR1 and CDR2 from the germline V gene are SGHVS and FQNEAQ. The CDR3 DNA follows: TGTGCCAGCAGCTTGTACAGGGGTCGGACAGATACGCAGTATTTT. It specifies CASSLYRGRTDTQYF.

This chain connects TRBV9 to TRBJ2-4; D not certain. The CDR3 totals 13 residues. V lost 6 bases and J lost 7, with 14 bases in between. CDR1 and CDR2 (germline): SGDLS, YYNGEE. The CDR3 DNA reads TGTGCCAGCAACGCCTACGGCCAGAACATTCAGTACTTC. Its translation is CASNAYGQNIQYF.

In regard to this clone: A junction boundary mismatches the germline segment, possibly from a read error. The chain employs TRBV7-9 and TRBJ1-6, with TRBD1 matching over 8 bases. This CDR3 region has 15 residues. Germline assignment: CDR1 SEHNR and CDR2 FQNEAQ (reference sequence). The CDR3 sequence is CASSLAGGLNSPPHF. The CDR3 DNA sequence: TGTGCCAGCAGCTTGGCAGGGGGCCTTAATTCACCCCCCCACTTT.

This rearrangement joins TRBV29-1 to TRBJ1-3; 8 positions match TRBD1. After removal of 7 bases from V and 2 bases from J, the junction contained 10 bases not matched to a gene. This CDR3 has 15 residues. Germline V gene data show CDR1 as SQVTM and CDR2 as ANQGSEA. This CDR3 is CSAGTGGSPGNTIYF. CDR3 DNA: TGCAGCGCCGGGACAGGAGGCTCTCCTGGAAACACCATATATTTT.